The following is a T cell receptor beta chain sequence with its context. There are 11 residues in the CDR3. Trimming shortened V by 3 bases and J by 3 bases, and 3 bases separated the two germline ends. How the authors handled the data: For nucleated cells, counts were estimated from reference gene primer amplification. TCRdb's table, derived via immunoSEQ multiplex PCR, lists solely in-frame clones and lacks some. V and J calls and clone size are those listed in that table; D and trimming were worked out from the DNA. The sample includes under 100,000 clones, roughly four fifths seen only once; the top ten take 8.5% to 12%. The sample comes from a study of blood T cell repertoires in COVID-19. Study overall: There were acute and convalescent COVID-19 samples, and they came from the United States, Italy and Spain. PBMCs, B-cell-depleted T cells, or T cells provided the cDNA or gDNA that made up the material.

This TCR came from a man in his 60s with acute or convalescent COVID-19. The gene calls are TRBV12-3 or TRBV12-4 and TRBJ2-7, with D unresolved. The sample was peripheral blood. CDR3 coding DNA: TGTGCCAGCAGTTTTAACTACGAGCAGTACTTC. Amino acid sequence: CASSFNYEQYF.